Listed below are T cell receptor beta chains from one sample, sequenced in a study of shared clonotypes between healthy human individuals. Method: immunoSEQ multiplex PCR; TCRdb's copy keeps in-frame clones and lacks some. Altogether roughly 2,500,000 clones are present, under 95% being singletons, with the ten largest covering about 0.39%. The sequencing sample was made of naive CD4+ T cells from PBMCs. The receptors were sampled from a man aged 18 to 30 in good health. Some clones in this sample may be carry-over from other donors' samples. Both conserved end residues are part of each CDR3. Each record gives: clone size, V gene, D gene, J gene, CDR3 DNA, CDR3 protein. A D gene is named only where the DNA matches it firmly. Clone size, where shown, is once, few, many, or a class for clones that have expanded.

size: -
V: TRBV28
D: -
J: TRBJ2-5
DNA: TGTGCCAGCAGATCGCTAAGACAGCGTCCTCTGGAGACCCAGTACTTC
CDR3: CASRSLRQRPLETQYF

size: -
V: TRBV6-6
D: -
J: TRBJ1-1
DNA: TGTGCCAGCAGTTACTCCCTCGTCGTTGAAGCTTTCTTT
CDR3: CASSYSLVVEAFF

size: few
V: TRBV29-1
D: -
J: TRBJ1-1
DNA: TGCAGCATCACTCGGATGGGTTACACTGAAGCTTTCTTT
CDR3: CSITRMGYTEAFF

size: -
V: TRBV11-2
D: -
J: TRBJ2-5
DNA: TGTGCCAGCAGCCCCGGTACTCGGGACAAGGCCCCTCCTGGGACCCAGTACTTC
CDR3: CASSPGTRDKAPPGTQYF

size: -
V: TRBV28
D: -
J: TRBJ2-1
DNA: TGTGCCAGCAGTTTAACAGGGACTACCCGAACCAATGAGCAGTTCTTC
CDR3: CASSLTGTTRTNEQFF

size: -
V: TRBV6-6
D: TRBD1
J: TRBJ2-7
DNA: TGTGCCAGCAGTTACGGACAGGGCAGCTACGAGCAGTACTTC
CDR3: CASSYGQGSYEQYF

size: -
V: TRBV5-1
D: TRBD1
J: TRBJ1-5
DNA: TGCGCCAGCAGCCCAGCGGGGACAGAGGATCAGCCCCAGCATTTT
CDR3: CASSPAGTEDQPQHF

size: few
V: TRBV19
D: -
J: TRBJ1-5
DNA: TGTGCCAGTAGTATTCCGACGTTATGGGGTTACCAGCCCCAGCATTTT
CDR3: CASSIPTLWGYQPQHF

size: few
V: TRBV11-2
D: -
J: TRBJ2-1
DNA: TGTGCCAGCAGCCAGGCAGGACAGTCCTACAATGAGCAGTTCTTC
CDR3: CASSQAGQSYNEQFF

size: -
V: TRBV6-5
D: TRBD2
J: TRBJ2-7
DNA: TGTGCCAGCAGGGGATCGGGACTAGGCGCCCACGAGCAGTACTTC
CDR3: CASRGSGLGAHEQYF

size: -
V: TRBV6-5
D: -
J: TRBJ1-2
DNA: TGTGCCAGCTTCCTCACAGGGTTCGGCTACACCTTC
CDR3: CASFLTGFGYTF

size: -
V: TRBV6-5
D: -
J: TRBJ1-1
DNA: TGTGCCAGCAGGGGAGGTGACACTGAAGCTTTCTTT
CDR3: CASRGGDTEAFF

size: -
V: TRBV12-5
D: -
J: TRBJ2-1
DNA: TGTGCTAGTGGTTTGGACAGCTACAATGAGCAGTTCTTC
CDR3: CASGLDSYNEQFF

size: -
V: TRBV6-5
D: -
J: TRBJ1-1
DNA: TGTGCCAGCAGTTACTCGACTGGGTTTGATGAAGCTTTCTTT
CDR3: CASSYSTGFDEAFF

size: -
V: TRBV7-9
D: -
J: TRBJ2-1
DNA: TGTGCCAGCAGCTTAGCTTCTATAGGTTACAATGAGCAGTTCTTC
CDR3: CASSLASIGYNEQFF

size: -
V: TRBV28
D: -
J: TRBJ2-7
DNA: TGTGCCAGCAGTGGGGACGTCTACGAGCAGTACTTC
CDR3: CASSGDVYEQYF

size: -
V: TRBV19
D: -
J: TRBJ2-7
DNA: TGTGCCAGTAGCCGGGACAATACCTACGAGCAGTACTTC
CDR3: CASSRDNTYEQYF

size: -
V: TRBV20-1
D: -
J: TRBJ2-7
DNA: TGCAGTGCCCGGGCCCCCAGCGAGCAGTACTTC
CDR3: CSARAPSEQYF

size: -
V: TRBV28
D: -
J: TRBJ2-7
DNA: TGTGCCAGTGGAGGGGGAACCTACGAGCAGTACTTC
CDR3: CASGGGTYEQYF

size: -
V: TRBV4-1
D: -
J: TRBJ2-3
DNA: TGCGCCAGCAGCCAACAGGGAACTAGCACAGATACGCAGTATTTT
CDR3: CASSQQGTSTDTQYF

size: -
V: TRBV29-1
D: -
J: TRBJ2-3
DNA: TGCAGCGGACTAGTGGGTGGAACAGATACGCAGTATTTT
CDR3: CSGLVGGTDTQYF

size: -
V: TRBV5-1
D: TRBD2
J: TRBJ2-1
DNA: TGCGCCAGCAGTTACGGACTAGCGGGAGTATCCTACAATGAGCAGTTCTTC
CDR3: CASSYGLAGVSYNEQFF

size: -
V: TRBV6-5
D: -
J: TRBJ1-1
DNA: TGTGCCAGCAGTTACAGGGCACCACAACCCCACACTGAAGCTTTCTTT
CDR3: CASSYRAPQPHTEAFF

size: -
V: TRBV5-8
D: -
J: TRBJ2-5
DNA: TGTGCCAGCAGCCCACGGGGACAACAAGAGACCCAGTACTTC
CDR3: CASSPRGQQETQYF

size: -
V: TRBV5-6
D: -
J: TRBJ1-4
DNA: TGTGCCAGCAGTAGGGGGTCCACCGAAAAACTGTTTTTT
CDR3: CASSRGSTEKLFF

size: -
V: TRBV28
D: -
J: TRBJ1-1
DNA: TGTGCCAGCAGTTCCCCGGGGAACACTGAAGCTTTCTTT
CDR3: CASSSPGNTEAFF

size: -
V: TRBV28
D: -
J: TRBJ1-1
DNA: TGTGCCACCCTAGACAGACCGAACACTGAAGCTTTCTTT
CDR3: CATLDRPNTEAFF

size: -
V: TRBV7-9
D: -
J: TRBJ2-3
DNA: TGTGCCAGCAGCTTAGGATTCAGCACAGATACGCAGTATTTT
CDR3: CASSLGFSTDTQYF

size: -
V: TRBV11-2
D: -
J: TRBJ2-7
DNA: TGTGCCAGCAGCCAACGCCCGGGTCAATCCTACGAGCAGTACTTC
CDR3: CASSQRPGQSYEQYF

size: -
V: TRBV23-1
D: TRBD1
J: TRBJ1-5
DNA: TGCGCCAGCAGTCGACCTTCGACAGGGTCACGGCTTAGCAATCAGCCCCAGCATTTT
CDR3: CASSRPSTGSRLSNQPQHF

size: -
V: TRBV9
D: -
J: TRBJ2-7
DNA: TGTGCCAGCAGCGTTGGGGACCTTCCAAGGGAGCAGTACTTC
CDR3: CASSVGDLPREQYF

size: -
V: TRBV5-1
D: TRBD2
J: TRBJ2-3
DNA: TGCGCCAGCAGCTTGGGGACTAGCGCGAGACCCACAGATACGCAGTATTTT
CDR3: CASSLGTSARPTDTQYF

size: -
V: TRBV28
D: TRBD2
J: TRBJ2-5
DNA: TGTGCCAGCAGTCCTACCCTAGCGAGGGAGGGCCGTAGGGAGACCCAGTACTTC
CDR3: CASSPTLAREGRRETQYF

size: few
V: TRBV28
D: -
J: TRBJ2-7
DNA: TGTGCCAGCAGCCCCCGGGGAAGAGGCTACGAGCAGTACTTC
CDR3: CASSPRGRGYEQYF

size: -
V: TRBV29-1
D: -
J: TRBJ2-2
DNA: TGCAGCGTTGAAGGCGACAGGATCACCGGGGAGCTGTTTTTT
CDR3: CSVEGDRITGELFF

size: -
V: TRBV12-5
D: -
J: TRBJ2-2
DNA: TGTGCTAGTGGTTTGGTACGTGGTAACAGCCTATTCGCGAACACCGGGGAGCTGTTTTTT
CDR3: CASGLVRGNSLFANTGELFF

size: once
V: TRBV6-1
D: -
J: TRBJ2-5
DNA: TGTGCCAGCAGGTTTTCAGGGGCCCAAGAGACCCAGTACTTC
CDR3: CASRFSGAQETQYF

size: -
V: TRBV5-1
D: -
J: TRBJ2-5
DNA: TGCGCCAGCAGCTTGGCCAGCGCCCGGACGCCCCAAGAGACCCAGTACTTC
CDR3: CASSLASARTPQETQYF

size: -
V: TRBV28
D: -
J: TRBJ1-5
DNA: TGTGCCAGCACCAGATTGATGCAGCCCCAGCATTTT
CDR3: CASTRLMQPQHF

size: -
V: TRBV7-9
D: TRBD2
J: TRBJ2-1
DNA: TGTGCCAGCACTGGTAGGACGGGAGGCCACAATGAGCAGTTCTTC
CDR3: CASTGRTGGHNEQFF

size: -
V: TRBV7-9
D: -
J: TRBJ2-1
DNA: TGTGCCAGCAGCTTAAGTGATCAGCAGTTCTTC
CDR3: CASSLSDQQFF

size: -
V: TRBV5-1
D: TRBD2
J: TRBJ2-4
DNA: TGCGCCAGCAGCGAAACTAGCGGGAGTTACATTCAGTACTTC
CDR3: CASSETSGSYIQYF

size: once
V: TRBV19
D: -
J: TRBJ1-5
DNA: TGTGCCAGTAGTAGCCGGGGGCCTAGCAATCAGCCCCAGCATTTT
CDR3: CASSSRGPSNQPQHF

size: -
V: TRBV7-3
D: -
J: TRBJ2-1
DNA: TGTGCCAGCAGCTCGGGCGGGGACTCCTCTGGGATCTTC
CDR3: CASSSGGDSSGIF

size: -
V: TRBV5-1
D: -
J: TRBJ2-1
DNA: TGCGCCAGCAGCTCACTGGGACTGAACTACAATGAGCAGTTCTTC
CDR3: CASSSLGLNYNEQFF

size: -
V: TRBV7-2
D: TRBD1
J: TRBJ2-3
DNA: TGTGCCAGCCGCACCGGGACAGTGACAGATACGCAGTATTTT
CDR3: CASRTGTVTDTQYF

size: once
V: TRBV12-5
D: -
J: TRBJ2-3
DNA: TGTGCTAGTGGTTTGGCAGGGTTGGATACGCAGTATTTT
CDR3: CASGLAGLDTQYF

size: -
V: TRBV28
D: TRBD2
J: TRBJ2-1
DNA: TGTGCCAGCAGTCCCGCTAGCGGGAGGCCCAATGAGCAGTTCTTC
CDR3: CASSPASGRPNEQFF

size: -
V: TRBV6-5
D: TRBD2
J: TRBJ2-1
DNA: TGTGCCAGCAGTTCCGTTGACGGGAGGGCCTTGAGTGAGCAGTTCTTC
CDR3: CASSSVDGRALSEQFF

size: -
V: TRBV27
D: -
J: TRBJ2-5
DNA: TGTGCCAGCAGTTTATTGGGCCAAGAGACCCAGTACTTC
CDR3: CASSLLGQETQYF

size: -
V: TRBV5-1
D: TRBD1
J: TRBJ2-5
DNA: TGCGCCAGCAGCATAGGGACAGGTCAAGAGACCCAGTACTTC
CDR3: CASSIGTGQETQYF

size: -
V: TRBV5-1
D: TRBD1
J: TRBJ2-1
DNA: TGCGCCAGCAGCTTGGCCCGGGACAGCCTTGGGGATGAGCAGTTCTTC
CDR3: CASSLARDSLGDEQFF

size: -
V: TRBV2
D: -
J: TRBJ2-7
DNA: TGTGCCAGCAGTGAAGCGCAGGTTTACTCCTACGAGCAGTACTTC
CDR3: CASSEAQVYSYEQYF

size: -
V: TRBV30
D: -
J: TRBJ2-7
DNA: TGTGCCTGGGGCCCGGCGGGTTACAGGGCGGCGTACTTC
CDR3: CAWGPAGYRAAYF